Following are 12 T cell receptor beta chains from one sample sequenced in a study of blood T cells in healthy people across ages. A second roughly 6 to 12 cycle PCR used barcoded and J-beta primers. Each CDR3 protein gets one entry after TCRdb re-called the 5' RACE reads with MiXCR. The sample has 800,000 to 1,000,000 distinct CDR3 sequences; roughly 52% are singletons. Sample: blood. These receptors all stem from a man aged 25 to 40 in good health.

The chain links TRBV6-2 or TRBV6-3 to TRBJ1-2, with D uncertain. V gave up 6 bases and J gave up 6 bases, with 8 bases separating them. The CDR3 is 11 amino acids. CDR1 and CDR2 (germline): MNHEY, SVGEGT. CDR3 nucleotide sequence: TGTGCCAGCAGATTCGGAGATGGCTACACCTTC. Translated, it gives CASRFGDGYTF.

J is TRBJ2-5 and V is TRBV20-1, with 7 nucleotides matching TRBD1. Germline CDR1 is DFQATT and CDR2 is SNEGSKA (reference sequence). Trimming took 3 bases from V and 4 from J; bases not matched to a gene: 2. There are 12 residues in the CDR3. CDR3 sequence: CSASTGAETQYF. The CDR3 nucleotides read TGCAGTGCTAGTACAGGGGCAGAGACCCAGTACTTC.

This chain connects TRBV3-1 to TRBJ1-6; D is unclear. The CDR3 contains 17 residues. Germline CDR1 is LGHDT and CDR2 is YNNKEL (reference sequence). V was cut by 4 bases and J by 8 bases, with 21 bases left in between. CDR3 loop: CASSPYYRSSSDSPLHF. Written as DNA, the CDR3 is TGTGCCAGCAGCCCATATTACAGATCCTCGTCGGATTCACCCCTCCACTTT.

This clonotype has more than one count but fewer than ten. The chain recombines TRBV18 with TRBJ2-1; 8 bases agree with TRBD2. J lost 10 bases, V lost 0 bases, and 8 bases had no gene match. The CDR3 contains 15 residues. Germline loops: CDR1 KGHSH, CDR2 LQKENI. CDR3 nucleotides: TGTGCCAGCTCACCACCGTCCGGGGGGGCCCGGGAGCAGTTCTTC. Translated: CASSPPSGGAREQFF.

This chain connects TRBV6-2 or TRBV6-3 to TRBJ2-3, with 7 bases fitting TRBD2. The V gene's germline CDR1 is MNHEY and CDR2 SVGEGT. Trimming took 8 bases from V and 0 from J; bases not matched to a gene: 2. The CDR3 has 13 amino acids. The CDR3 spells CASRGDSTDTQYF. CDR3 nucleotides: TGTGCCAGCCGGGGGGACAGCACAGATACGCAGTATTTT.

The chain carries TRBV2 and TRBJ2-7; no reliable D call. Germline V gives CDR1 SNHLY, CDR2 FYNNEI. The CDR3 is 12 residues long. V lost 4 bases, J lost 2 bases, and 6 bases lay in between. The CDR3, as DNA: TGTGCCAGCAGTGTTTATGCCTACGAGCAGTACTTC. Its translation: CASSVYAYEQYF.

The chain recombines TRBV12-3 or TRBV12-4 with TRBJ2-7; the D is unclear. With 5 bases removed from V and 2 bases from J, the gap between germline ends came to 10 bases. The CDR3 is 13 amino acids. The CDR3 region has the DNA TGTGCCAGCAGTACCCAAGAGACCTACGAGCAGTACTTC. Protein product: CASSTQETYEQYF.

The V call is TRBV20-1, the J call TRBJ1-1, with 10 bases lining up with TRBD1. J gave up 3 bases and V 3 bases, and 4 bases lay outside the gene matches. CDR3 size: 14 residues. The germline V gene encodes CDR1 DFQATT and CDR2 SNEGSKA (reference sequence). CDR3 DNA sequence: TGCAGTGCTAGGAGGGGGACAGGGGACACTGAAGCTTTCTTT. Translated: CSARRGTGDTEAFF.

This clonotype was detected once. The chain carries TRBV12-3 or TRBV12-4 and TRBJ2-4; D remains ambiguous. Trimming stripped 2 bases from V and 3 bases from J, with 5 bases between. The CDR3 has 13 residues. CDR3 coding DNA: TGTGCCAGCAGTTTACACGGCAAAAACATTCAGTACTTC. Translation: CASSLHGKNIQYF.

Concerning this clonotype: Just one base apart from a much larger clone, this may be a read error. The chain is built from TRBV4-1 and TRBJ2-7; either TRBD1 or TRBD2 may supply D (5 bases each). Germline CDR1 MGHRA, CDR2 YSYEKL. The CDR3 is 14 amino acids. Trimming cost V 3 bases and J 7 bases, with 16 bases left between them. The chain's CDR3 is CASSHGAAMGEQYF. Here the CDR3 DNA reads TGCGCCAGCAGCCACGGGGCAGCCATGGGTGAGCAGTACTTC.

This clonotype has ten or more counts. The chain combines TRBV20-1 with TRBJ2-7; TRBD2 aligns across 8 bases. CDR1 is DFQATT and CDR2 is SNEGSKA in the germline V gene (reference sequence). This CDR3 has 15 amino acids. V shed 3 bases, J shed 0 bases, and the junction held 7 bases outside the gene matches. The CDR3, as DNA: TGCAGTGCTAGGAGGTGGCGGGGGGACTCCTACGAGCAGTACTTC. Protein product: CSARRWRGDSYEQYF.

The V call is TRBV27, the J call TRBJ1-1; a weak D match, TRBD1 (5 bases). V was trimmed by 3 bases and J by 1 base, leaving 12 bases between them. The CDR3 sequence is 15 residues long. In germline, CDR1 is MNHEY, CDR2 SMNVEV (reference sequence). CDR3 nucleotide sequence: TGTGCCAGCAGTTTGCCGGGGGGACCGAACACTGAAGCTTTCTTT. This translates into CASSLPGGPNTEAFF.